Sequencing of this TCR beta chain was carried out in a study of blood T cell repertoires in COVID-19. Study-level background: Whether acute or convalescent, the COVID-19 samples came from the United States, Italy and Spain. Nucleic acid was either cDNA or gDNA, and it came from T cells, B-cell-depleted T cells, or PBMCs.

V was shortened by 3 bases and J by 9 bases, with 12 bases between the two germline ends. Germline lookup yields CDR1 KGHSH and CDR2 LQKENI. The length of the CDR3 is 13 residues. Per the original methods: From reference gene primer amplification, estimates of nucleated cell counts were derived. Repertoires were generated with immunoSEQ multiplex PCR, while TCRdb's copy carries only in-frame clones and drops some. The D gene and trimming were derived from the DNA, and the V and J assignments and clone size from that table. The table lists 70,000 to 80,000 clones, 85% to 95% of them singletons. Sequencing was performed on peripheral blood. The sequence derives from a woman in her fifties or sixties with active COVID-19. The rearrangement uses TRBV18 and TRBJ1-5; TRBD1 is a possible D gene (5 bases). The CDR3: CASSPGQAGPQHF. CDR3 coding DNA: TGTGCCAGCTCACCGGGGCAAGCGGGGCCCCAGCATTTT.